The clone carrying this T cell receptor (beta chain) showed up many times. Its antigen is not identified. The assay was immunoSEQ multiplex PCR, and TCRdb's table has in-frame clones only and misses some. The sample contains 150,000 to 180,000 clones, 75% to 90% of which appear only once. These data originate in a study of cytomegalovirus exposure and HLA in healthy donors. Germline lookup yields CDR1 MNHNS and CDR2 SASEGT. With 3 bases clipped from V and 9 bases from J, the junction kept 7 bases outside the gene matches. The CDR3 is made up of 13 amino acids. Study outcomes and limitations: The investigators catalogued 150 or so TCR beta chains as cytomegalovirus-associated. Rare TCR sequences dominated, though some public TCRs recurred in many donors.

A 120-subject validation cohort, separate from the approximately 670-subject first cohort, supplied the donors. The chain combines TRBV6-1 with TRBJ1-1; 7 bases map to TRBD1. Sequencing input: PBMCs. The clonotype was recovered from a man between 18 and 29 years old in good health and CMV-seropositive. The CDR3: CASSDLRDSKAFF. The CDR3 nucleotides read TGTGCCAGCAGTGACCTTCGGGACAGTAAAGCTTTCTTT.